This TCR beta chain was captured by sequencing in a study of cytomegalovirus exposure and HLA in healthy donors. Study-level points and caveats: In an earlier analysis, in around 590 donors, most V segments appeared productive either ~87% or ~30% of the time. Reportedly, fewer N-insertions than the roughly 700-donor mean appeared in an Asian-associated ancestry cluster in a later analysis. High sensitivity and specificity were reportedly achieved when the classifier diagnosed cytomegalovirus status.

It was with 60 Vbeta and 13 Jbeta primers that the PCR ran. The table came from immunoSEQ multiplex PCR; TCRdb's copy has only in-frame clones and leaves some out. The table shows tens of thousands of clones, with 80% to 90% occurring only once. The CDR3 totals 16 residues. Trimming stripped 2 bases from V and 0 bases from J, with 13 bases between. The germline V gene has CDR1 LGHNA and CDR2 YNFKEQ. A remark on this clone: Its antigen is as yet unknown.

Healthy bone marrow donors supplied every sample. The chain couples TRBV4-2 to TRBJ2-5; no clear D. The sequencing input was PBMCs. This clonotype originated in a woman aged 25 to 39 in good health and CMV-seropositive. The CDR3, as DNA: TGTGCCAGCAGCCAAACCGCTACTCGATACCAAGAGACCCAGTACTTC. This codes for CASSQTATRYQETQYF.